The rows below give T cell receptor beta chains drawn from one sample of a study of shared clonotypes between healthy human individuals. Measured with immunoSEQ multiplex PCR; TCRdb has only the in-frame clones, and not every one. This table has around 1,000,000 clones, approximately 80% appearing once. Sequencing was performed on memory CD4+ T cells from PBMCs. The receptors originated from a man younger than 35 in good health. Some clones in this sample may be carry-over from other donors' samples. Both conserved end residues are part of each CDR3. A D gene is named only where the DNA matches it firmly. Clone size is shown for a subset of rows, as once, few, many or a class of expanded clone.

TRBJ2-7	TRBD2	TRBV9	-	TGTGCCAGCAGCGGGCGGGGGTCCTACGAGCAGTACTTC	CASSGRGSYEQYF
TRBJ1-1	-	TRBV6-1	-	TGTGCCAGCAGTGACGGGGCCATCCTCAGAGCTTTCTTT	CASSDGAILRAFF
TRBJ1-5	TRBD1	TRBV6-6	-	TGTGCCAGCAGTAAGAGACAGGGGGGGGATCAGCCCCAGCATTTT	CASSKRQGGDQPQHF
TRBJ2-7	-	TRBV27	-	TGTGCCAGCAGTTTGGGTCCCCTAACCTACGAGCAGTACTTC	CASSLGPLTYEQYF
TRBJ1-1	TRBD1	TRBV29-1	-	TGCAGCGTTGGGACAGGGGCGCATAACACTGAAGCTTTCTTT	CSVGTGAHNTEAFF
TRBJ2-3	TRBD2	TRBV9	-	TGTGCCAGCAGCGTTCGGGGGACTAGCGGAGGCACAGATACGCAGTATTTT	CASSVRGTSGGTDTQYF
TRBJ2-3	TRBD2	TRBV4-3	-	TGCGCCAGCAGCCAAGCGTCTAGCGGGAGTGCAGATACGCAGTATTTT	CASSQASSGSADTQYF
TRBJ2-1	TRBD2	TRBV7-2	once	TGTGCCAGCAGCTTAATGGCTAGCGGGAGGGCCGGGGAGCAGTTCTTC	CASSLMASGRAGEQFF
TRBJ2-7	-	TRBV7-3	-	TGTGCCAGCAGCTTGCGCCCCGGTAACTCTTACGAGCAGTACTTC	CASSLRPGNSYEQYF
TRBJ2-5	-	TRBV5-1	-	TGCGCCAGCAGCACGCTACCGGGACAACAAGAGACCCAGTACTTC	CASSTLPGQQETQYF
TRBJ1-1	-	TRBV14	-	TGTGCCAGCAGCCAAGGGTGGGGGCTCACTGAAGCTTTCTTT	CASSQGWGLTEAFF
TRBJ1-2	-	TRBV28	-	TGTGCCAGCAGTTTAATTACAGCTGAAATCTATGGCTACACCTTC	CASSLITAEIYGYTF
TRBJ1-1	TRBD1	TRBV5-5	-	TGTGCCAGCAGCCCCGGGACAGCGAACACTGAAGCTTTCTTT	CASSPGTANTEAFF
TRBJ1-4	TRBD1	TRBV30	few	TGTGCCTGGAGTGTACGACGGACAGGGGGAGGCGCTAATGAAAAACTGTTTTTT	CAWSVRRTGGGANEKLFF
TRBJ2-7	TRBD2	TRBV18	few	TGTGCCAGCTCCCCCGGGGTGACTAGCGGGAGATCCGAGCAGTACTTC	CASSPGVTSGRSEQYF
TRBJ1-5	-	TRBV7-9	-	TGTGCCAGCAGCTTAGACCGGGGGAATCAGCCCCAGCATTTT	CASSLDRGNQPQHF
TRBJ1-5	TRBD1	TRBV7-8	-	TGTGCCAGCAGCTTAAGAAGACCGGGACAGGGGGTTGGCAATCAGCCCCAGCATTTT	CASSLRRPGQGVGNQPQHF
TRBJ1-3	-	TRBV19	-	TGTGCCAGTAGCGGGGGGCGTCAAGCCTCTGGAAACACCATATATTTT	CASSGGRQASGNTIYF
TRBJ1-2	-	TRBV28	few	TGTGCCAGCAGCTACGATGGCTACACCTTC	CASSYDGYTF
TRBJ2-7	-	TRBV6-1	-	TGTGCCAGCGGACCCCTGGAACGGCGGGTGCAGTACTTC	CASGPLERRVQYF
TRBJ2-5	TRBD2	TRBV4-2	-	TGTGCCAGCAGCCGCCCGCTGGCGACTAGCGGGCGGGGGGAGACCCAGTACTTC	CASSRPLATSGRGETQYF
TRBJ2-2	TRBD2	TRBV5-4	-	TGTGCCAGCAGCGCTGGACTAGCGGGACACACCGGGGAGCTGTTTTTT	CASSAGLAGHTGELFF
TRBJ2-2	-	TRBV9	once	TGTGCCAGCAGCGTAGGAGGGGTCGGGGAGCTGTTTTTT	CASSVGGVGELFF
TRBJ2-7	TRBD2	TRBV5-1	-	TGCGCCAGCAGCCCAGGACTAGCGGGAGTAGCATACGAGCAGTACTTC	CASSPGLAGVAYEQYF
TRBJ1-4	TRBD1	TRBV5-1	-	TGCGCCAGCAGCTCGGGACAGGGGGGACGGGAAAAACTGTTTTTT	CASSSGQGGREKLFF
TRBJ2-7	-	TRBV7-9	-	TGTGCCAGCATCCCAAGCGGCGCCACCTACGAGCAGTACTTC	CASIPSGATYEQYF
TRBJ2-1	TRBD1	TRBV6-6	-	TGTGCCAGCAGTTGGGGTGGGACAGGATACAATGAGCAGTTCTTC	CASSWGGTGYNEQFF
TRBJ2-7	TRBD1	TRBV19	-	TGTGCCAGTAGGGGACAGGGGGAGTCCTACGAGCAGTACTTC	CASRGQGESYEQYF
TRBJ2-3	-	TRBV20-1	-	TGCAGTCCAGCTACTTACGATACGCAGTATTTT	CSPATYDTQYF